Listed below are T cell receptor beta chains from one sample, sequenced in a study of blood T cell repertoires in COVID-19. Measured with immunoSEQ multiplex PCR; TCRdb has only the in-frame clones, and not every one. Of around 150,000 clones detected, around 76% appear once; the ten largest clones hold about 3.9%. Input material: peripheral blood. Every receptor here comes from a man aged 55-75 years with acute or convalescent COVID-19. Both conserved end residues are part of each CDR3. D genes are given only for firm matches. Clone sizes are given selectively: once, few, many, or a class where the clone is expanded.

J: TRBJ2-1; V: TRBV30; size: once; D: TRBD1; DNA: TGTGCCTGGAGTGTTGGGGACAGCCAGTTCTTC; CDR3: CAWSVGDSQFF
J: TRBJ1-5; V: TRBV6-1; size: .; D: .; DNA: TGTGCCAGCAGTGAGGTCGACAGAGCTTATAGCAATCAGCCCCAGCATTTT; CDR3: CASSEVDRAYSNQPQHF
J: TRBJ2-3; V: TRBV5-1; size: .; D: TRBD1; DNA: TGCGCCAGCAGCCTAGGTATTCTGACAGGGCCAGATACGCAGTATTTT; CDR3: CASSLGILTGPDTQYF
J: TRBJ1-5; V: TRBV18; size: .; D: .; DNA: TGTGCCAGCTCACCCCAGGGTTATAGCAATCAGCCCCAGCATTTT; CDR3: CASSPQGYSNQPQHF
J: TRBJ1-5; V: TRBV30; size: .; D: .; DNA: TGTGCCTTTCAGGGGCCGTGGGAGAATCAGCCCCAGCATTTT; CDR3: CAFQGPWENQPQHF
J: TRBJ1-2; V: TRBV27; size: .; D: TRBD1; DNA: TGTGCCAGCAGTTTAAGGATAAACCAGGGGGCGCGGATATCCTATGGCTACACCTTC; CDR3: CASSLRINQGARISYGYTF
J: TRBJ1-1; V: TRBV10-3; size: few; D: .; DNA: TGTGCCATCAGTGAGTCGACAGCCGAAGCTTTCTTT; CDR3: CAISESTAEAFF
J: TRBJ2-7; V: TRBV5-6; size: .; D: TRBD2; DNA: TGTGCCAGCAGCTGGGGACTAGCGGGAGCTGTCGAGCAGTACTTC; CDR3: CASSWGLAGAVEQYF
J: TRBJ2-7; V: TRBV18; size: .; D: TRBD1; DNA: TGTGCCAGCTCACAGGGAAGACAGGGTACCCACGAGCAGTACTTC; CDR3: CASSQGRQGTHEQYF
J: TRBJ1-1; V: TRBV4-1; size: medium-sized; D: .; DNA: TGCGCCAGCAGCCTGGACACCGATTTCACTGAAGCTTTCTTT; CDR3: CASSLDTDFTEAFF
J: TRBJ1-2; V: TRBV6-1; size: few; D: TRBD1; DNA: TGTGCCAGCAGTGAAACGGGACAGGACCATGGCTACACCTTC; CDR3: CASSETGQDHGYTF
J: TRBJ1-1; V: TRBV30; size: .; D: .; DNA: TGTGCCTGGAGTGTACTTGGGAACACTGAAGCTTTCTTT; CDR3: CAWSVLGNTEAFF
J: TRBJ2-5; V: TRBV3-1/TRBV3-2; size: .; D: .; DNA: TGTGCCAGCAGCCAAGTTAACGGGGGAAGGACCCAGTACTTC; CDR3: CASSQVNGGRTQYF
J: TRBJ2-7; V: TRBV5-5; size: .; D: TRBD2; DNA: TGTGCCAGCAGCTTCGGGGGGACCTACGAGCAGTACTTC; CDR3: CASSFGGTYEQYF
J: TRBJ1-5; V: TRBV19; size: .; D: TRBD1; DNA: TGTGCCAGTACCCCGGGACAGGGGAGTTATCAGCCCCAGCATTTT; CDR3: CASTPGQGSYQPQHF
J: TRBJ1-6; V: TRBV4-1; size: .; D: .; DNA: TGCGCCAGCAGCCAAGATGCACAGGTGGCACCCCTCCACTTT; CDR3: CASSQDAQVAPLHF
J: TRBJ2-3; V: TRBV3-1/TRBV3-2; size: .; D: .; DNA: TGTGCCAGCAGAGGGGGCGGGGTAGACCCTAGCACAGATACGCAGTATTTT; CDR3: CASRGGGVDPSTDTQYF
J: TRBJ2-1; V: TRBV9; size: few; D: TRBD2; DNA: TGTGCCAGCAGCGCTAGCGGGAGCAGCCCCTACAATGAGCAGTTCTTC; CDR3: CASSASGSSPYNEQFF
J: TRBJ2-7; V: TRBV2; size: .; D: .; DNA: TGTGCCAGCAGACTAGCAGATTTCTACGAGCAGTACTTC; CDR3: CASRLADFYEQYF
J: TRBJ1-5; V: TRBV6-1; size: .; D: .; DNA: TGTGCCAGCAGTGAAAGGACAGGCAATCAGCCCCAGCATTTT; CDR3: CASSERTGNQPQHF
J: TRBJ2-1; V: TRBV7-2; size: few; D: .; DNA: TGTGCCATCCAGACGGGAACCTACAATGAGCAGTTCTTC; CDR3: CAIQTGTYNEQFF
J: TRBJ1-4; V: TRBV5-1; size: .; D: TRBD1; DNA: TGCGCCAGCAGCCCTCCGGGGACAGGGGAACAAGGACTGTTTTTT; CDR3: CASSPPGTGEQGLFF
J: TRBJ1-4; V: TRBV3-1/TRBV3-2; size: .; D: .; DNA: TGTGCCAGCAGCCTACGGGGGTTGGATTCGGGAAAACTGTTTTTT; CDR3: CASSLRGLDSGKLFF
J: TRBJ2-3; V: TRBV7-3; size: .; D: TRBD2; DNA: TGTGCCAGCAGCTCCCCGGCGGGAGGTACAGATACGCAGTATTTT; CDR3: CASSSPAGGTDTQYF
J: TRBJ1-2; V: TRBV7-9; size: few; D: TRBD1; DNA: TGTGCCAGCAGCCCACAGGGGTTTCTTCCCTATGGCTACACCTTC; CDR3: CASSPQGFLPYGYTF
J: TRBJ2-7; V: TRBV19; size: .; D: TRBD2; DNA: TGTGCCAGTAGTTTTAGCGGGAGTTACGAGCAGTACTTC; CDR3: CASSFSGSYEQYF
J: TRBJ2-2; V: TRBV18; size: .; D: .; DNA: TGTGCCAGCTCACCACTAGCGGAAACAAACACCGGGGAGCTGTTTTTT; CDR3: CASSPLAETNTGELFF
J: TRBJ2-1; V: TRBV29-1; size: .; D: .; DNA: TGCAGCGTTGAATGGCGGAGGGGCAACAATGAGCAGTTCTTC; CDR3: CSVEWRRGNNEQFF
J: TRBJ2-5; V: TRBV6-1; size: .; D: .; DNA: TGTGCCAGCAGTGATGGGCCGAACCAAGAGACCCAGTACTTC; CDR3: CASSDGPNQETQYF
J: TRBJ2-3; V: TRBV5-6; size: .; D: TRBD2; DNA: TGTGCCAGCAGCTTGGTAGTAGCGGGAAGAGATACGCAGTATTTT; CDR3: CASSLVVAGRDTQYF
J: TRBJ2-7; V: TRBV19; size: once; D: .; DNA: TGTGCCAGTAGCCCACCCGGGAATTACGAGCAGTACTTC; CDR3: CASSPPGNYEQYF
J: TRBJ2-1; V: TRBV7-8; size: .; D: .; DNA: TGTGCCAGCAGCTTAGTCGGGGGATCCTACAATGAGCAGTTCTTC; CDR3: CASSLVGGSYNEQFF